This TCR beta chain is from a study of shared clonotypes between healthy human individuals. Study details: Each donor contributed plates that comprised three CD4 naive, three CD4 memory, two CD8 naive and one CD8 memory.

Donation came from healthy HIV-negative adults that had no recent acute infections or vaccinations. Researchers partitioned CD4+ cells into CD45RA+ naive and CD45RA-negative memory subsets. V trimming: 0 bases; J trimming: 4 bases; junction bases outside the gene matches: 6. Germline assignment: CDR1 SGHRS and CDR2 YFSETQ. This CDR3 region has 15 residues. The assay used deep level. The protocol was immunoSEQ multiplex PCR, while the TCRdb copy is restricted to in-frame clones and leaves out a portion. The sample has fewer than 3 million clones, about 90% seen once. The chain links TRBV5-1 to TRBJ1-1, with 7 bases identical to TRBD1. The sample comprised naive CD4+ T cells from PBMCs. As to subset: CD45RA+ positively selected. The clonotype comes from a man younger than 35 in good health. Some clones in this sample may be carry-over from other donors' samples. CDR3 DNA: TGCGCCAGCAGCTTGGCCGGGACAGTCGGCACTGAAGCTTTCTTT. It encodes CASSLAGTVGTEAFF. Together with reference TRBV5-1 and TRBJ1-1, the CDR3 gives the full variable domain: KAGVTQTPRYLIKTRGQQVTLSCSPISGHRSVSWYQQTPGQGLQFLFEYFSETQRNKGNFPGRFSGRQFSNSRSEMNVSTLELGDSALYLCASSLAGTVGTEAFFGQGTRLTVV.